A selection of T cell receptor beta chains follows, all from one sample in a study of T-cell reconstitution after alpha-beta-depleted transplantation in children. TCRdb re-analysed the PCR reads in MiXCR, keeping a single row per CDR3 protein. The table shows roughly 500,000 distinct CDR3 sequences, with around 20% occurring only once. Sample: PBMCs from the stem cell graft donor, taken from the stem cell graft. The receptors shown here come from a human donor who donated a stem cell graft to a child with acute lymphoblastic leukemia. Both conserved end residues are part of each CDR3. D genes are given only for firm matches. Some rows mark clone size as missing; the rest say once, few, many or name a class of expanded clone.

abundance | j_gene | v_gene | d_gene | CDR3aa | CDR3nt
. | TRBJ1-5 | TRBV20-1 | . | CSAGGRSGQPQHF | TGCAGTGCTGGAGGGCGGTCGGGCCAGCCCCAGCATTTT
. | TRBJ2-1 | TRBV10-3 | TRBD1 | CAISEFLLGGSDNEQFF | TGTGCCATCAGTGAGTTTCTCTTAGGGGGCTCGGACAATGAGCAGTTCTTC
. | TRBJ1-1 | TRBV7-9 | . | CASVDRRMNTEAFF | TGTGCCAGCGTTGACAGACGCATGAACACTGAAGCTTTCTTT
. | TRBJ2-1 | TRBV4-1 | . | CASSPTLADSYNEQFF | TGCGCCAGCAGCCCAACCTTAGCGGACTCCTACAATGAGCAGTTCTTC
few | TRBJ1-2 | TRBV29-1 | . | CSVELGDYGYTF | TGCAGCGTTGAATTGGGCGACTATGGCTACACCTTC
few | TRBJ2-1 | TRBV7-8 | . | CASSLRDPNNEQFF | TGTGCCAGCAGCTTAAGGGACCCCAACAATGAGCAGTTCTTC
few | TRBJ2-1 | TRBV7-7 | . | CASSFGSLNEQFF | TGTGCCAGCAGCTTCGGGTCTCTCAATGAGCAGTTCTTC
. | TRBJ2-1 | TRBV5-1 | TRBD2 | CASSLDLAGGSNEQFF | TGCGCCAGCAGCTTGGACCTAGCGGGAGGAAGCAATGAGCAGTTCTTC
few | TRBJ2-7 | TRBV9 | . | CASSGSSREQYF | TGTGCCAGCAGCGGCTCTAGCCGGGAGCAGTACTTC
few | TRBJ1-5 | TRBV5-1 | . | CASSLGGGSNQPQHF | TGCGCCAGCAGCTTGGGGGGGGGCAGCAATCAGCCCCAGCATTTT
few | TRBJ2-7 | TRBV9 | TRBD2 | CASSVGTSGSFDEQYF | TGTGCCAGCAGCGTAGGAACCAGCGGGAGTTTCGACGAGCAGTACTTC
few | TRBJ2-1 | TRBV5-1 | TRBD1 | CASQETGGNEQFF | TGCGCCAGTCAAGAGACAGGGGGCAATGAGCAGTTCTTC
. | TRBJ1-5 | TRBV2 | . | CASSDDNQPQHF | TGTGCCAGCAGTGATGACAATCAGCCCCAGCATTTT
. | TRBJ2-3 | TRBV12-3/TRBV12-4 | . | CASNDGRLTDTQYF | TGTGCCAGCAATGACGGTAGGCTGACAGATACGCAGTATTTT
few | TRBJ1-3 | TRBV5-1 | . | CASSLDGTAGNTIYF | TGCGCCAGCAGCTTAGATGGGACGGCTGGAAACACCATATATTTT
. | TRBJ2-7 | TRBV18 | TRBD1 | CASSPPTGEEQYF | TGTGCCAGCTCACCACCAACAGGGGAGGAGCAGTACTTC
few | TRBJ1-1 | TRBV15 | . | CATSRANSDTEAFF | TGTGCCACCAGCAGAGCCAATAGCGACACTGAAGCTTTCTTT
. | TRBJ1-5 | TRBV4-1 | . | CASSQDSLGQPQHF | TGCGCCAGCAGCCAAGACAGTCTCGGTCAGCCCCAGCATTTT
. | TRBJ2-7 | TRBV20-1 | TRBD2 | CSAGAKGLAYEQYF | TGCAGTGCTGGGGCCAAGGGACTAGCCTACGAGCAGTACTTC
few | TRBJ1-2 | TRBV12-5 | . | CASGLVPGRGVYTF | TGTGCTAGTGGTTTGGTACCGGGCAGGGGAGTCTACACCTTC
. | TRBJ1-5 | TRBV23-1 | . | CASSQSVPGRRDSAQHF | TGCGCCAGCAGTCAATCGGTTCCGGGACGCAGGGATTCGGCCCAGCATTTT
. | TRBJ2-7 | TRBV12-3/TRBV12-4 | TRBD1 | CASSRTDRGGEQYF | TGTGCCAGCAGCCGAACTGACAGGGGCGGTGAGCAGTACTTC
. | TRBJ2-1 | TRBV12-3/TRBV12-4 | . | CASSFQYEQFF | TGTGCCAGCAGTTTCCAGTATGAGCAGTTCTTC
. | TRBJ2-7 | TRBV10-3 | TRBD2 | CAISIAGFYEQYF | TGTGCCATCAGTATAGCGGGGTTCTACGAGCAGTACTTC
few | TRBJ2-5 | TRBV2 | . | CASRGQLAETQYF | TGTGCCAGCAGGGGTCAGTTGGCGGAGACCCAGTACTTC
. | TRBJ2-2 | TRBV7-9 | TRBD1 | CASSPRQGMNTGELFF | TGTGCCAGCAGCCCCCGACAGGGGATGAACACCGGGGAGCTGTTTTTT
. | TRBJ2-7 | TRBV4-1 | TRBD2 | CASSQVVTSGMGEQYF | TGCGCCAGCAGCCAAGTAGTGACTAGCGGGATGGGCGAGCAGTACTTC
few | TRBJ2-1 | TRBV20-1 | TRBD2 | CSLVPSGRNEQFF | TGCAGTCTAGTACCTAGCGGGAGGAATGAGCAGTTCTTC
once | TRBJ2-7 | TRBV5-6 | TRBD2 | CASRRTSDSYEQYF | TGTGCCAGCAGACGGACTAGCGACTCCTACGAGCAGTACTTC
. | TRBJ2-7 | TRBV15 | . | CATSRDTGGSEQYF | TGTGCCACCAGCAGAGACACAGGTGGGAGCGAGCAGTACTTC
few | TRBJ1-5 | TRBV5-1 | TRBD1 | CASSIGQGGTNQPQHF | TGCGCCAGCAGCATAGGACAGGGAGGGACAAATCAGCCCCAGCATTTT
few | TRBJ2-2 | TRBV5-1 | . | CASSLVGLLYRATGELFF | TGCGCCAGCAGCTTGGTGGGATTATTGTACAGGGCTACCGGGGAGCTGTTTTTT
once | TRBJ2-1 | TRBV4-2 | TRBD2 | CASSHEAASGYNEQFF | TGTGCCAGCAGCCACGAGGCGGCTAGCGGGTACAATGAGCAGTTCTTC
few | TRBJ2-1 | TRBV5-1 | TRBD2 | CASTPRTSAVAGEQFF | TGCGCCAGCACCCCTCGGACTAGCGCAGTGGCAGGTGAGCAGTTCTTC
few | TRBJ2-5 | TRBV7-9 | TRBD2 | CASSARTSDETQYF | TGTGCCAGCAGCGCCAGGACTAGTGACGAGACCCAGTACTTC
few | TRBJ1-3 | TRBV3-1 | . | CASSREAGNTIYF | TGTGCCAGCAGCCGTGAGGCTGGAAACACCATATATTTT
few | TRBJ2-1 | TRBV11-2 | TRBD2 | CASSLPSGRAYNEQFF | TGTGCCAGCAGCTTACCTAGCGGGAGGGCCTACAATGAGCAGTTCTTC
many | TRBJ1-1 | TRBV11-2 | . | CASSLGDGPNTEAFF | TGTGCCAGCAGCTTAGGAGATGGTCCTAACACTGAAGCTTTCTTT
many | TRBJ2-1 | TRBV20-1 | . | CSARRGANEQFF | TGCAGTGCTAGACGCGGGGCCAATGAGCAGTTCTTC
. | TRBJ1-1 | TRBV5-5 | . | CASSLRGMDTEAFF | TGTGCCAGCAGCCTCAGGGGCATGGACACTGAAGCTTTCTTT
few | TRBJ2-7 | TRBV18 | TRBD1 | CASSIDRAYEQYF | TGTGCCAGCTCAATCGACAGGGCCTACGAGCAGTACTTC
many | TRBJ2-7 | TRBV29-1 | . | CSVENQGNHEQYF | TGCAGCGTTGAGAATCAGGGTAACCACGAGCAGTACTTC
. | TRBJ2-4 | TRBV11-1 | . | CASSLAGDSANIQYF | TGTGCCAGCAGCTTAGCGGGGGATAGCGCGAACATTCAGTACTTC
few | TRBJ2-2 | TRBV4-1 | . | CASSEVGVGGELFF | TGCGCCAGCAGTGAGGTGGGAGTAGGCGGGGAGCTGTTTTTT
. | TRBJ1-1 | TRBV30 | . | CAWRSRGGTEAFF | TGTGCCTGGAGGTCCCGGGGGGGCACTGAAGCTTTCTTT
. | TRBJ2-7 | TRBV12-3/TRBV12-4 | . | CASSLVQGNSYEQYF | TGTGCCAGCAGTTTAGTCCAGGGGAATAGCTACGAGCAGTACTTC
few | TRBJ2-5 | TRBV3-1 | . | CATRKKKETQYF | TGTGCCACGAGAAAGAAGAAAGAGACCCAGTACTTC
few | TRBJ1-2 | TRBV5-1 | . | CASSPRTEAYGYTF | TGCGCCAGCAGCCCTCGGACAGAAGCCTATGGCTACACCTTC
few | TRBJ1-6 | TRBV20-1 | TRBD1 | CSAPPTGRDSPLHF | TGCAGTGCCCCACCGACAGGGCGAGATTCACCCCTCCACTTT
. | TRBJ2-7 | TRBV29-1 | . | CSVDTGTATYEQYF | TGCAGCGTCGACACCGGGACCGCCACCTACGAGCAGTACTTC
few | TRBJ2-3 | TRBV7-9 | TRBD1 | CASSPRSDRADTQYF | TGTGCCAGCAGCCCCAGAAGCGACAGGGCAGATACGCAGTATTTT
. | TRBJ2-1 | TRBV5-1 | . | CASSFPTSVWEQFF | TGCGCCAGCAGCTTCCCGACTAGTGTTTGGGAGCAGTTCTTC
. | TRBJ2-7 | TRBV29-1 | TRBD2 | CSVLASGSSYEQYF | TGCAGCGTTTTGGCTAGCGGGAGCTCCTACGAGCAGTACTTC
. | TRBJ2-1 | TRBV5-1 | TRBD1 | CASSLGRDSYNEQFF | TGCGCCAGCAGCTTGGGCAGGGACAGCTACAATGAGCAGTTCTTC
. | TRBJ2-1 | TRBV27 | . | CASIQGGEQFF | TGTGCCAGCATCCAAGGAGGCGAGCAGTTCTTC
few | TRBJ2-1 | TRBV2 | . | CASPEGGGSYNEQFF | TGTGCCAGCCCTGAAGGGGGAGGAAGCTACAATGAGCAGTTCTTC
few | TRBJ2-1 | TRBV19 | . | CASSIDKGKAYNEQFF | TGTGCCAGTAGTATAGATAAGGGAAAGGCCTACAATGAGCAGTTCTTC
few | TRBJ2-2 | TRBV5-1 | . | CASNRATNTGELFF | TGCGCCAGCAACAGGGCTACGAACACCGGGGAGCTGTTTTTT
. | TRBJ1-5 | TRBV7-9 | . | CASSLLEVNQPQHF | TGTGCCAGCAGCCTGTTGGAGGTCAATCAGCCCCAGCATTTT
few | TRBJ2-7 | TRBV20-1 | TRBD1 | CSASPTGSKAYEQYF | TGCAGTGCTAGCCCGACAGGGAGCAAGGCCTACGAGCAGTACTTC